This is a list of T cell receptor beta chains from one sample in a study of T cells after somatic rescue of genetic block. Assay: immunoSEQ multiplex PCR; the TCRdb copy retains only in-frame clones and omits some. The sample contains over 95,000 clones, 75% to 95% of which appear only once. The sequenced sample consisted of peripheral blood mononuclear cells (PBMCs). The receptors derive from a woman under 30. CDR3s include the opening cysteine and the closing phenylalanine or tryptophan. The D gene is left open where the match is weak. For some rows the clone size is stated as once, few or many, or as a class when expanded; others skip it.

d_gene	abundance	v_gene	j_gene	CDR3aa	CDR3nt
TRBD2	NA	TRBV28	TRBJ2-5	CASRPTGGPLQETQYF	TGTGCCAGCAGACCCACGGGGGGACCCCTCCAAGAGACCCAGTACTTC
TRBD1	once	TRBV6-1	TRBJ2-7	CASSGPGQSSYEQYF	TGTGCCAGCAGTGGGCCGGGACAGAGCTCCTACGAGCAGTACTTC
NA	NA	TRBV7-8	TRBJ1-5	CASSLEEGQAQHF	TGTGCCAGCAGCTTAGAGGAGGGCCAAGCCCAGCATTTT
NA	NA	TRBV7-2	TRBJ1-4	CASRLGNNEKLFF	TGTGCCAGCAGGCTAGGGAACAACGAAAAACTGTTTTTT
NA	NA	TRBV7-6	TRBJ1-5	CASSLQSGINQPQHF	TGTGCCAGCAGCTTACAAAGCGGTATCAATCAGCCCCAGCATTTT
TRBD1	NA	TRBV10-3	TRBJ1-2	CAISTQGGYGYTF	TGTGCCATCAGTACTCAGGGGGGGTATGGCTACACCTTC
NA	NA	TRBV6-1	TRBJ2-2	CASSEQPGGELFF	TGTGCCAGCAGTGAACAACCGGGTGGGGAGCTGTTTTTT
NA	NA	TRBV9	TRBJ1-6	CASSVLNEDSPLHF	TGTGCCAGCAGCGTGCTGAACGAGGATTCACCCCTCCACTTT
NA	NA	TRBV30	TRBJ2-7	CAWSVGQVQYF	TGTGCCTGGAGTGTAGGCCAAGTGCAGTACTTC
NA	once	TRBV18	TRBJ2-7	CASSQLGEQYF	TGTGCCAGCTCACAACTAGGGGAGCAGTACTTC
NA	NA	TRBV5-6	TRBJ1-1	CASSLVTGNTEAFF	TGTGCCAGCAGCTTGGTCACAGGGAACACTGAAGCTTTCTTT
NA	NA	TRBV11-3	TRBJ2-1	CASSLGNPSEQFF	TGTGCCAGCAGCTTAGGGAACCCCAGTGAGCAGTTCTTC
TRBD2	once	TRBV6-5	TRBJ2-3	CASRAGLAGTDTQYF	TGTGCCAGCAGGGCTGGACTAGCGGGCACAGATACGCAGTATTTT
NA	NA	TRBV25-1	TRBJ1-4	CASSVNTDLNEKLFF	TGTGCCAGCAGTGTGAATACGGACCTTAATGAAAAACTGTTTTTT
TRBD2	once	TRBV5-1	TRBJ2-3	CARRSVSGGRADTQYF	TGCGCCAGGAGGTCCGTCAGCGGGGGGCGGGCAGATACGCAGTATTTT
NA	NA	TRBV27	TRBJ1-4	CASSSRGWSDALFF	TGTGCCAGCAGTAGCCGGGGGTGGTCTGACGCACTGTTTTTT
NA	NA	TRBV28	TRBJ2-2	CASSLTGYTGELFF	TGTGCCAGCAGTTTAACCGGGTACACCGGGGAGCTGTTTTTT
NA	few	TRBV29-1	TRBJ1-1	CSVAFWDGVTEAFF	TGCAGCGTCGCTTTCTGGGACGGCGTGACTGAAGCTTTCTTT
NA	NA	TRBV5-6	TRBJ1-1	CASSRGNTEAFF	TGTGCCAGCAGTCGGGGGAACACTGAAGCTTTCTTT
TRBD1	NA	TRBV18	TRBJ1-1	CASSPPGRGWMNTEAFF	TGTGCCAGCTCACCACCGGGCAGGGGGTGGATGAACACTGAAGCTTTCTTT
TRBD2	NA	TRBV6-4	TRBJ2-7	CASSAPGETSGNSYEQYF	TGTGCCAGCAGTGCCCCTGGAGAAACTAGCGGTAACTCCTACGAGCAGTACTTC
NA	NA	TRBV6-1	TRBJ2-1	CASSEPSQQFF	TGTGCCAGCAGTGAACCTAGCCAACAGTTCTTC
NA	NA	TRBV4-1	TRBJ1-6	CASSQEVPRAPLHF	TGCGCCAGCAGCCAAGAGGTACCCAGGGCACCCCTCCACTTT
NA	once	TRBV6-5	TRBJ1-1	CASSPPYMEAFF	TGTGCCAGCAGTCCACCTTATATGGAAGCTTTCTTT
TRBD1	once	TRBV4-1	TRBJ1-1	CASSTRYSGGGGTEAFF	TGCGCCAGCAGTACCCGTTACTCAGGGGGCGGGGGGACTGAAGCTTTCTTT
NA	NA	TRBV7-8	TRBJ1-1	CASSLAFGSNTEAFF	TGTGCCAGCAGCTTAGCGTTTGGGAGTAACACTGAAGCTTTCTTT
NA	NA	TRBV5-1	TRBJ2-3	CASSLGAGGARSTDTQYF	TGCGCCAGCAGCTTGGGGGCAGGAGGAGCGCGATCAACAGATACGCAGTATTTT
NA	NA	TRBV19	TRBJ1-3	CASRVFGDSGNTIYF	TGTGCCAGTCGAGTATTTGGGGATTCTGGAAACACCATATATTTT
NA	NA	TRBV29-1	TRBJ2-3	CSVGTAANTDTQYF	TGCAGCGTGGGAACAGCAGCCAACACAGATACGCAGTATTTT
TRBD1	NA	TRBV6-6	TRBJ1-2	CASKNRGTSNYGYTF	TGTGCCAGCAAGAACAGGGGAACTTCTAACTATGGCTACACCTTC
NA	NA	TRBV18	TRBJ2-2	CASSPQDQRALNTGELFF	TGTGCCAGCTCACCACAGGACCAGCGGGCCTTGAACACCGGGGAGCTGTTTTTT
NA	once	TRBV5-4	TRBJ2-3	CASSLGAGASTDTQYF	TGTGCCAGCAGCTTGGGTGCGGGGGCTAGCACAGATACGCAGTATTTT
NA	NA	TRBV5-1	TRBJ1-2	CASSLVVPMGHYGYTF	TGCGCCAGCAGCTTGGTCGTACCTATGGGGCACTATGGCTACACCTTC
TRBD2	NA	TRBV9	TRBJ2-3	CASSPGGGDTQYF	TGTGCCAGCAGCCCCGGGGGGGGAGATACGCAGTATTTT
TRBD2	NA	TRBV10-3	TRBJ2-1	CAISVGGDEQFF	TGTGCCATCAGTGTTGGGGGGGATGAGCAGTTCTTC
TRBD1	NA	TRBV6-6	TRBJ1-5	CASQKGAHQPQHF	TGTGCCAGCCAAAAGGGGGCCCATCAGCCCCAGCATTTT
TRBD1	NA	TRBV7-2	TRBJ1-1	CASSFGTGEREAFF	TGTGCCAGCAGCTTCGGGACAGGGGAGAGGGAAGCTTTCTTT
TRBD2	NA	TRBV6-5	TRBJ2-3	CASRSSGGAYTQYF	TGTGCCAGCAGATCTAGCGGGGGGGCGTATACGCAGTATTTT
TRBD1	NA	TRBV23-1	TRBJ2-4	CASSRQGSAKNIQYF	TGCGCCAGCAGTCGACAGGGTTCTGCCAAAAACATTCAGTACTTC
NA	NA	TRBV2	TRBJ2-7	CASKRLGGRSYEQYF	TGTGCCAGCAAAAGGCTCGGGGGACGGTCCTACGAGCAGTACTTC
NA	once	TRBV5-1	TRBJ1-1	CASSLTTGIGIPFF	TGCGCCAGCAGCCTTACGACTGGGATCGGGATACCTTTCTTT
TRBD1	NA	TRBV7-2	TRBJ2-1	CASSAHGTGTHNEQFF	TGTGCCAGCAGCGCCCACGGGACAGGGACCCACAATGAGCAGTTCTTC
TRBD2	NA	TRBV7-2	TRBJ2-2	CASSLVTLAGNTGELFF	TGTGCCAGCAGCTTAGTAACGCTAGCGGGGAACACCGGGGAGCTGTTTTTT
NA	NA	TRBV20-1	TRBJ1-1	CSAGEEEAFF	TGCAGTGCTGGGGAAGAGGAAGCTTTCTTT
NA	NA	TRBV5-4	TRBJ2-6	CASSEGGSSGANVLTF	TGTGCCAGCAGCGAGGGGGGGAGCTCTGGGGCCAACGTCCTGACTTTC
NA	NA	TRBV7-9	TRBJ1-2	CASSLGSQTYTF	TGTGCCAGCAGCTTAGGTTCGCAGACCTACACCTTC